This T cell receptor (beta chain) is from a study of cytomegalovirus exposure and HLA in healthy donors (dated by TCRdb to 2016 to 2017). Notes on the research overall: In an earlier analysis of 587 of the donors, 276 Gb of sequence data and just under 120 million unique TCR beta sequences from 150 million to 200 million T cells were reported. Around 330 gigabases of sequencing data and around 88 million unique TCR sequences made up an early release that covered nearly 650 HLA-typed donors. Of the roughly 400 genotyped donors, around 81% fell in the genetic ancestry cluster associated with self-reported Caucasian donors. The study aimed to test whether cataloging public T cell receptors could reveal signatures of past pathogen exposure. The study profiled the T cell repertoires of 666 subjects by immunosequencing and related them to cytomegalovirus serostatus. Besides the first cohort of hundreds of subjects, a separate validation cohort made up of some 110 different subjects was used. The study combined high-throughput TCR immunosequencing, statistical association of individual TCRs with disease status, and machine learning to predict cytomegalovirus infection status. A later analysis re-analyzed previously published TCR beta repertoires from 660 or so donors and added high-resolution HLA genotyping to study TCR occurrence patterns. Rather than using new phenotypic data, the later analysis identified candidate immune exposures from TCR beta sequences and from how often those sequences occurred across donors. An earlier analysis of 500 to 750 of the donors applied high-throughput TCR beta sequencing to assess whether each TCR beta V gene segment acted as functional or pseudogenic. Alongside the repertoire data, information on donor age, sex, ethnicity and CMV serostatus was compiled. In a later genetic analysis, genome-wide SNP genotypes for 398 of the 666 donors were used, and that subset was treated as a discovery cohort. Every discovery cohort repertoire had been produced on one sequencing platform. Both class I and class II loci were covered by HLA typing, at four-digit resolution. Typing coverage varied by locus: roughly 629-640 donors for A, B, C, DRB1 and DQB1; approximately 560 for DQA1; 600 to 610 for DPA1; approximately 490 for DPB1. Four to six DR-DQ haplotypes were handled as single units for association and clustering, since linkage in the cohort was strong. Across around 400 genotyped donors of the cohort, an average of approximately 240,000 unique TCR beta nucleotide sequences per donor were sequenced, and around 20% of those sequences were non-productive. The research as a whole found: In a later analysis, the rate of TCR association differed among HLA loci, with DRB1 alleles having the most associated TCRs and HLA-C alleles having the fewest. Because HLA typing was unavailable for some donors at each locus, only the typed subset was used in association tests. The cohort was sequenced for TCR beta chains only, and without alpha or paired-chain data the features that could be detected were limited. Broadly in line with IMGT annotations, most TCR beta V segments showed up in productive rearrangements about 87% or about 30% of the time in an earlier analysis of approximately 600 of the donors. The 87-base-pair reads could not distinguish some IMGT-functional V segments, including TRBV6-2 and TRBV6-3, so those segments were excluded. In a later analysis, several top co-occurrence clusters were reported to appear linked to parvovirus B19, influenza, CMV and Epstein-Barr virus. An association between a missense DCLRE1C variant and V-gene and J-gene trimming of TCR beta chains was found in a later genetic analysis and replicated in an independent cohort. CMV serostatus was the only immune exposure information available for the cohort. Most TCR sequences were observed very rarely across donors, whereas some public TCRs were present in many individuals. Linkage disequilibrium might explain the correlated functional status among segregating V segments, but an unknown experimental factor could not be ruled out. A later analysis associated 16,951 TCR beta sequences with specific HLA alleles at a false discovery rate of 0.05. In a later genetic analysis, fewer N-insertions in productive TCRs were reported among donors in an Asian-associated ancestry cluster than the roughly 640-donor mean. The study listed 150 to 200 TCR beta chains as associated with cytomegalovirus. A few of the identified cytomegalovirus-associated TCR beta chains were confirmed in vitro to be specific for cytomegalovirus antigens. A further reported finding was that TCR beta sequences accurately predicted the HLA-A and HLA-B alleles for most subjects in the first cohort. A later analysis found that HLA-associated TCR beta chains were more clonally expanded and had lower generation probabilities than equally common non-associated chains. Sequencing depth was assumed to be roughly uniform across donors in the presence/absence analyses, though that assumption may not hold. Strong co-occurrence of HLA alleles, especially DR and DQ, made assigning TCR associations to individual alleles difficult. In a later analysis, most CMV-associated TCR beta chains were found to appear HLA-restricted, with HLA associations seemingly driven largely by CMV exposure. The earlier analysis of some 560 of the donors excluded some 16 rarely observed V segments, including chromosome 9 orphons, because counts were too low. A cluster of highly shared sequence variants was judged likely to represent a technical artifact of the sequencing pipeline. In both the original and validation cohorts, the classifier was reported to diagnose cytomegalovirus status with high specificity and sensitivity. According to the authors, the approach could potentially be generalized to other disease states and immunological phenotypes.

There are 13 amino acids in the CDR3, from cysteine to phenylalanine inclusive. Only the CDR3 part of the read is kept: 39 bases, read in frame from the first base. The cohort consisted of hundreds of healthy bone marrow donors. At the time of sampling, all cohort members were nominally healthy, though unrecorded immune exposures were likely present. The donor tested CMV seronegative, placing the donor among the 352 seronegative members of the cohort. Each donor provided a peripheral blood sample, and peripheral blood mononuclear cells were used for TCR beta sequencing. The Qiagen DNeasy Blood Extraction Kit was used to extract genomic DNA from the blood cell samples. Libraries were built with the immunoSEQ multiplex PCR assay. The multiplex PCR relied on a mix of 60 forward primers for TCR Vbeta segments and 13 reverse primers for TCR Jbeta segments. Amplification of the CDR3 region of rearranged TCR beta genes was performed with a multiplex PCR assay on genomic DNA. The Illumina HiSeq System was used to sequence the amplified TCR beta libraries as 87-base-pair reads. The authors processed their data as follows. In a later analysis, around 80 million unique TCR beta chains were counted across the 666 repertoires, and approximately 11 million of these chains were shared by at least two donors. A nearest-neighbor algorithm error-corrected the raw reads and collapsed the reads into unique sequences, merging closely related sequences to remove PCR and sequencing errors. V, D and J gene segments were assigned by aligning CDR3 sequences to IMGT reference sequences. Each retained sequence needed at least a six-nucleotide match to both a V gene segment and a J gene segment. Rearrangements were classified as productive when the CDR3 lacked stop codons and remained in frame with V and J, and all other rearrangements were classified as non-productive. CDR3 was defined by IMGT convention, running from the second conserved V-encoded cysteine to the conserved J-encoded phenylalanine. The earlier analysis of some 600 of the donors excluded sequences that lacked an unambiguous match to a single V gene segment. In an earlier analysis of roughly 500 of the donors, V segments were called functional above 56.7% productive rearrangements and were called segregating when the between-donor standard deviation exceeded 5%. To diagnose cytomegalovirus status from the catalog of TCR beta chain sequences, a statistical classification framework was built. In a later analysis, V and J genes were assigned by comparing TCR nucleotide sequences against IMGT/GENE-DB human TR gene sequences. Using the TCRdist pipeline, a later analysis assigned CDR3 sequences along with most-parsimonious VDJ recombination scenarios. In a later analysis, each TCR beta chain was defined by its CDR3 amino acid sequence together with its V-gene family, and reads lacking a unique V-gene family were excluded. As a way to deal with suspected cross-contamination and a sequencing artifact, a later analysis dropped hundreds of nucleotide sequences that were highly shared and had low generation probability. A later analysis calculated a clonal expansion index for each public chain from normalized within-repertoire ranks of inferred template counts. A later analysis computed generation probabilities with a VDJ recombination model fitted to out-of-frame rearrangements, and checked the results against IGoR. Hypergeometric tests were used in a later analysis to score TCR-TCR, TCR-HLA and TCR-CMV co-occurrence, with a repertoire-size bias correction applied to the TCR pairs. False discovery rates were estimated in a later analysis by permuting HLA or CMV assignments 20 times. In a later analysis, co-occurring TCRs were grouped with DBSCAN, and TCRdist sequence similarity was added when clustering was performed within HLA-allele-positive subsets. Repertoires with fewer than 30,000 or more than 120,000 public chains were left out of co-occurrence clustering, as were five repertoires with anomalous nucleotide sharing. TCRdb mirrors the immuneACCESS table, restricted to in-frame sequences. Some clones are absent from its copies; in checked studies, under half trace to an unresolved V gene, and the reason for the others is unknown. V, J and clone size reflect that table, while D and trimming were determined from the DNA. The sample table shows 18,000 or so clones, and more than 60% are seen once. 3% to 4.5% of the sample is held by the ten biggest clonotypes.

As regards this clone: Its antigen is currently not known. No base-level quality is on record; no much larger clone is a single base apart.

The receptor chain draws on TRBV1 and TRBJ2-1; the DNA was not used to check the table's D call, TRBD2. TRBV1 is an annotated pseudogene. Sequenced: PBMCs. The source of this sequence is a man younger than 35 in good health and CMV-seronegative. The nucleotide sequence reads TGCACCAGCAGCCAAGGAGGCGGCAATGAGCAGTTCTTC. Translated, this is CTSSQGGGNEQFF.